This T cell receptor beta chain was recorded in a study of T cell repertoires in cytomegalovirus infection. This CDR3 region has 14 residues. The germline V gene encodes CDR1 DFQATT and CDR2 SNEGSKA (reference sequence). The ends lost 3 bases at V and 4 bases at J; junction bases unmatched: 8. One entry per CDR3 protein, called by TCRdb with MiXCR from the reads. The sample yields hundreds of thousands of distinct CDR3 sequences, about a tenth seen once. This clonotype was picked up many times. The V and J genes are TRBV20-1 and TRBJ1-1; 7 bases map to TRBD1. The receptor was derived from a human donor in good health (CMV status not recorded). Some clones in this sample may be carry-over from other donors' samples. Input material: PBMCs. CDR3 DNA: TGCAGTGCTAGGGCGAGGACAGGACTCACTGAAGCTTTCTTT. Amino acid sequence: CSARARTGLTEAFF.